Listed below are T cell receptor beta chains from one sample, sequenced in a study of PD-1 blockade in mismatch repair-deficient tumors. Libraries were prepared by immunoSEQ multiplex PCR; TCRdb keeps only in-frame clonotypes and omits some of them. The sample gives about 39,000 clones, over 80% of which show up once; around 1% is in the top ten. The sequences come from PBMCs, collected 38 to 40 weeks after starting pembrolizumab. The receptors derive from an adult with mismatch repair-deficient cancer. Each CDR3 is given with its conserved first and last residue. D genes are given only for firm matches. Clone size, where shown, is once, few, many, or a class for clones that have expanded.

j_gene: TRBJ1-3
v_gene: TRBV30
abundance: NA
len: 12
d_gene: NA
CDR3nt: TGTGCCTGGAGTCCTCTTTTAGACACCATATATTTT
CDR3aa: CAWSPLLDTIYF

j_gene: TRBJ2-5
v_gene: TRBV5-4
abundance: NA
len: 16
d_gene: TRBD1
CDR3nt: TGTGCCAGCAGCTGGGGCCGGGACAGGGTGGGAGAGACCCAGTACTTC
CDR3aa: CASSWGRDRVGETQYF

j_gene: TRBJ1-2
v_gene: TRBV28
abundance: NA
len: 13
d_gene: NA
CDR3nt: TGTGCCAGCGGGGGGTCAGCTAACTATGGCTACACCTTC
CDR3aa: CASGGSANYGYTF

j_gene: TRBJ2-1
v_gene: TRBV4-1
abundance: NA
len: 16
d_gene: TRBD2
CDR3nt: TGCGCCAGCAGCTACTCCGGACTAGCGGGAGTTAGTGAGCAGTTCTTC
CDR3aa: CASSYSGLAGVSEQFF

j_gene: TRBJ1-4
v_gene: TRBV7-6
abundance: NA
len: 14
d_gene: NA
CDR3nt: TGTGCCAGCAGCCCAGCAACGGGTCGTGAAAAACTGTTTTTT
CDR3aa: CASSPATGREKLFF

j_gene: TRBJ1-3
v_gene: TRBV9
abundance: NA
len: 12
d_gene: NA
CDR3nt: TGTGCCAGCAGCGTAGACAGGGACACCATATATTTT
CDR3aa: CASSVDRDTIYF

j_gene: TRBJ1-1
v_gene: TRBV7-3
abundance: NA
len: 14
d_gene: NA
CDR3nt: TGTGCCAGCAGCTCCGGGGAGGCCCCTGGGGAAGCTTTCTTT
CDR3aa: CASSSGEAPGEAFF

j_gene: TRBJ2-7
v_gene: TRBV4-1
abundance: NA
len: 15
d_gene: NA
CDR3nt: TGCGCCAGCAGCCAAGTAGGGAGGGGGACCTACGAGCAGTACTTC
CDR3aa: CASSQVGRGTYEQYF

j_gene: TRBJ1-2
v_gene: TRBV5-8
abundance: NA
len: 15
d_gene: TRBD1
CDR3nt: TGTGCCAGCAGCACTCCCGGGACAGGGGCCTATGGCTACACCTTC
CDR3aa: CASSTPGTGAYGYTF

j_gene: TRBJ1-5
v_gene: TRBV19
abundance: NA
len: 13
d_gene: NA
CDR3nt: TGTGCCAGTAGTACCCAGGGTAATCAGCCCCAGCATTTT
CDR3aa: CASSTQGNQPQHF

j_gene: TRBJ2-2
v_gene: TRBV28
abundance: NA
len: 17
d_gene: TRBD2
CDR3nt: TGTGCCAGCAGTCCTACGACTAGCGGGAGAGGTGGCGGGGAGCTGTTTTTT
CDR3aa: CASSPTTSGRGGGELFF

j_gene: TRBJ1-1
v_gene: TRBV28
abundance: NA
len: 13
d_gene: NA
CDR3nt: TGTGCCAGCCATACCCCACAGAACACTGAAGCTTTCTTT
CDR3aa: CASHTPQNTEAFF

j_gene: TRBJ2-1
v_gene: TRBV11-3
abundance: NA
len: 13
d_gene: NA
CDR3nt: TGTGCCAGCAGCTTCGGCAGGGGCAATGAGCAGTTCTTC
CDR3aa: CASSFGRGNEQFF

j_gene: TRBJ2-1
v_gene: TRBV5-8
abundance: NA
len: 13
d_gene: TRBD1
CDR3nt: TGTGCCAGCAGCTCGGGACAGTACAATGAGCAGTTCTTC
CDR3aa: CASSSGQYNEQFF

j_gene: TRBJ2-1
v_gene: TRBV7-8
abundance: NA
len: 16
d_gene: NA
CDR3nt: TGTGCCAGCAGCGGGAGGCGGCAGGGTCGGGACAATGAGCAGTTCTTC
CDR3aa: CASSGRRQGRDNEQFF

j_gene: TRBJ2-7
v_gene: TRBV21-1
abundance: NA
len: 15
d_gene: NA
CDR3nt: TGTGCCAGCAGCAACAAGCGGGAGCTAGCCTACGAGCAGTACTTC
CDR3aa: CASSNKRELAYEQYF

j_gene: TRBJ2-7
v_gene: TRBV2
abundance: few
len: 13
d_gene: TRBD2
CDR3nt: TGTGCCGGGGTTAGCGGGATCAACTACGAGCAGTACTTC
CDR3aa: CAGVSGINYEQYF

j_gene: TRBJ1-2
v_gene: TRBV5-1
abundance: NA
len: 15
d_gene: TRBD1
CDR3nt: TGCGCCAGCAGCTTGGGGGACAGGGGAATATACGGCTACACCTTC
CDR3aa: CASSLGDRGIYGYTF

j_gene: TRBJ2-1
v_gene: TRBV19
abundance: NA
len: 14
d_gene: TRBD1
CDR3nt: TGTGCCAGTGTATCCGGGACAGGGAGAAATGAGCAGTTCTTC
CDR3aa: CASVSGTGRNEQFF

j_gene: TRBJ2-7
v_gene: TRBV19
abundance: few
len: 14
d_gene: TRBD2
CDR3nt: TGTGCCAGTAGTATAGAACGGGGGGCCTACGAGCAGTACTTC
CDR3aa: CASSIERGAYEQYF

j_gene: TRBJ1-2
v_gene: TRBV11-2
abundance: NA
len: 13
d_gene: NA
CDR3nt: TGTGCCAGCAGCCCCGGACAAGACTATGGCTACACCTTC
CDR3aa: CASSPGQDYGYTF

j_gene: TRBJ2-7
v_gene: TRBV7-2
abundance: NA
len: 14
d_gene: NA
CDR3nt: TGTGCCAGCAGCTTAGTTACTAGCCCGTACGAGCAGTACTTC
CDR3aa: CASSLVTSPYEQYF

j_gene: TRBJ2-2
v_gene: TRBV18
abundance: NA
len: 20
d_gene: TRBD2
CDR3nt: TGTGCCAGCTCACCGCAGGAGGGGACTAGCGGGATAGCGAGCACCGGGGAGCTGTTTTTT
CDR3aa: CASSPQEGTSGIASTGELFF

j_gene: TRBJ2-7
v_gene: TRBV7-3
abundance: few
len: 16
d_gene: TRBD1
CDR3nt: TGTGCCAGCAGCCCTCAAGGGGGCCTGAGCTCCTACGAGCAGTACTTC
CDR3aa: CASSPQGGLSSYEQYF

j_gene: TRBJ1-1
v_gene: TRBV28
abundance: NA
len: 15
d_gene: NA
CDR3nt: TGTGCCAGCAGTTTAGAGGACAGTCTGAACACTGAAGCTTTCTTT
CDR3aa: CASSLEDSLNTEAFF

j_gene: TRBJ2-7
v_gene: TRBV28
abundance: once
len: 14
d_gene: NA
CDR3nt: TGTGCCAGCAGCCAACAGGGTCGGGCCTACGAGCAGTACTTC
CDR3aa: CASSQQGRAYEQYF